This TCR beta chain originates from a study of cytomegalovirus exposure and HLA in healthy donors. Amplification used 60 Vbeta primers and 13 Jbeta primers. Produced via immunoSEQ multiplex PCR; TCRdb's table is partial and in-frame only. The data show hundreds of thousands of clones, 55% to 75% seen once. The CDR3 length is 15 residues. Germline CDR1 and CDR2: SSHAT and FNYEAQ (reference sequence). Trimming pared 5 bases from V and 0 bases from J, leaving 11 bases between. V gene TRBV7-7 combines with J gene TRBJ2-1, with a tentative D call TRBD2 (5 bases). Sequences were obtained from PBMCs. The clonotype was recovered from a man in his forties or fifties in good health and CMV-seropositive. The CDR3 loop is CASSPEGSSYNEQFF. DNA of the CDR3: TGTGCCAGCAGCCCCGAGGGTTCCTCCTACAATGAGCAGTTCTTC.